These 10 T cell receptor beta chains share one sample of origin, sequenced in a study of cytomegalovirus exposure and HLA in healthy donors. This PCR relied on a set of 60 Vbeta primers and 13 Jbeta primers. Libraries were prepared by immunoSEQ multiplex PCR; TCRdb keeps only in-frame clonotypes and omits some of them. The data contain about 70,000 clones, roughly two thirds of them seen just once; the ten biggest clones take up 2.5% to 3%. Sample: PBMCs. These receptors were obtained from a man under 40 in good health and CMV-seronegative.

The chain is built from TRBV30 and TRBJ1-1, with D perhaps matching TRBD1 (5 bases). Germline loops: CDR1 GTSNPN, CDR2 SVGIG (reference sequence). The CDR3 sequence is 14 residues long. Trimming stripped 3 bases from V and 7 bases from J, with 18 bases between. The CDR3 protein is CAWRSGFGLIEAFF. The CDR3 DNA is TGTGCCTGGAGATCAGGGTTCGGGTTGATTGAAGCTTTCTTT.

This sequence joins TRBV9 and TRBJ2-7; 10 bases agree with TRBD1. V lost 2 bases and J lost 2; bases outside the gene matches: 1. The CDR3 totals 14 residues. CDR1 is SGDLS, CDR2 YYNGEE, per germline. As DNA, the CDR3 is TGTGCCAGCAGCGTCGGACAGGGGGCCTACGAGCAGTACTTC. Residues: CASSVGQGAYEQYF.

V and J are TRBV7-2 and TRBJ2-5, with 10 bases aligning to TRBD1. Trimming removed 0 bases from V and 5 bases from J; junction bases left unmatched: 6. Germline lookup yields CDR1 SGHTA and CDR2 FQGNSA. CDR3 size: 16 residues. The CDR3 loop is CASSLAPTGGGETQYF. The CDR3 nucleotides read TGTGCCAGCAGCTTAGCTCCGACAGGGGGCGGGGAGACCCAGTACTTC.

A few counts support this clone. The CDR3 sequence is CASSPGTGKRTQYF. The CDR3, as DNA: TGCGCCAGCAGCCCCGGGACAGGGAAGAGAACCCAGTACTTC. The rearrangement joins TRBV5-1 to TRBJ2-5; 9 positions agree with TRBD1. CDR3 length: 14 amino acids. CDR1 and CDR2 (germline): SGHRS, YFSETQ. V gave up 4 bases and J gave up 8 bases; unmatched junction bases: 9.

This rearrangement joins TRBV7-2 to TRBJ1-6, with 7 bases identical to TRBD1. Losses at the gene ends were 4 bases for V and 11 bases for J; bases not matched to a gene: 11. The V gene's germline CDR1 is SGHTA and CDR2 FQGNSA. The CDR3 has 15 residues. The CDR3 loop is CASSSRQGPGPPLHF. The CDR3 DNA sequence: TGTGCCAGCAGCTCCCGACAGGGCCCAGGGCCACCCCTCCACTTT. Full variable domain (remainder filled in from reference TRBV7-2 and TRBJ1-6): GAGVSQSPSNKVTEKGKDVELRCDPISGHTALYWYRQSLGQGLEFLIYFQGNSAPDKSGLPSDRFSAERTGGSVSTLTIQRTQQEDSAVYLCASSSRQGPGPPLHFGNGTRLTVT.

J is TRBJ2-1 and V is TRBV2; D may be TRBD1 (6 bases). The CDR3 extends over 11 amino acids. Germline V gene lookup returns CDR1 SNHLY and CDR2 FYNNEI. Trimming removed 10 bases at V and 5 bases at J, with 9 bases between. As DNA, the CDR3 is TGTGCCAACCAGGGGAACAATGAGCAGTTCTTC. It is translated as CANQGNNEQFF.

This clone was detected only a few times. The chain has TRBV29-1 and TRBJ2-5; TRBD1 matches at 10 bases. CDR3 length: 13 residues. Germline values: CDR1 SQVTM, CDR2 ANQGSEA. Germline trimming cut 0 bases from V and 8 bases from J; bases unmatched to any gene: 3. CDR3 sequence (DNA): TGCAGCGTTGAAGAGCGACAGGGGGCCACCCAGTACTTC. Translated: CSVEERQGATQYF. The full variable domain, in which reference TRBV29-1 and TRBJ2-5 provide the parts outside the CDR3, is SAVISQKPSRDICQRGTSLTIQCQVDSQVTMMFWYRQQPGQSLTLIATANQGSEATYESGFVIDKFPISRPNLTFSTLTVSNMSPEDSSIYLCSVEERQGATQYFGPGTRLLVL.

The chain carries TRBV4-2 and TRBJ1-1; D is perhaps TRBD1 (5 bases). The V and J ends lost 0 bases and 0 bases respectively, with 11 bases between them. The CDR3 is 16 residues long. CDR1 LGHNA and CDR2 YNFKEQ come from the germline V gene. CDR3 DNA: TGTGCCAGCAGCCAAGATCGCGGCAGGGTGAACACTGAAGCTTTCTTT. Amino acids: CASSQDRGRVNTEAFF.

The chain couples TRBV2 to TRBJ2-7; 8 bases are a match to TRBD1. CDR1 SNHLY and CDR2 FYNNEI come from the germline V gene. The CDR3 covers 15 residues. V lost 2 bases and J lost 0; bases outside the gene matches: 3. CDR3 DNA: TGTGCCAGCAGTGAATCGGGACAGGCCTCCTACGAGCAGTACTTC. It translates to CASSESGQASYEQYF.

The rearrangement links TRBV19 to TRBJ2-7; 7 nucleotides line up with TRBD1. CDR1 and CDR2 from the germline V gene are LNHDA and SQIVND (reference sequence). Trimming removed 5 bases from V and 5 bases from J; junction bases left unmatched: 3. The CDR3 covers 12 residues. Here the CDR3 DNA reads TGTGCCAGTAGTCGGCAGGGGGACGAGCAGTACTTC. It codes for CASSRQGDEQYF.